The 11 T cell receptor beta chains in this list originate from one sample, sequenced in a study of response to subunit inactivated influenza vaccine. Each CDR3 protein is one row after TCRdb ran MiXCR on the RT-PCR reads. The table includes approximately 230,000 distinct CDR3 sequences, about 12% detected once. This specimen was non-naive T cells sorted from PBMCs, taken roughly 15 days before vaccination. These receptor sequences come from a man aged 45-65 years who received an inactivated influenza vaccine.

The rearrangement uses TRBV7-2 and TRBJ2-7, with 7 bases that match TRBD2. The CDR3 is 15 amino acids. V dropped 6 bases and J dropped 0; count of bases not matched to a gene: 8. CDR1 is SGHTA and CDR2 is FQGNSA in the germline V gene. CDR3 sequence reads: CASRQLAKISYEQYF. DNA of the CDR3: TGTGCCAGCAGGCAACTAGCGAAGATCTCCTACGAGCAGTACTTC.

This clonotype occurred a few times. The chain is built from TRBV19 and TRBJ2-1; 8 nucleotides agree with TRBD2. Trimming cost V 2 bases and J 9 bases; bases outside gene matches: 12. CDR1 is LNHDA and CDR2 is SQIVND in the germline V gene (reference sequence). The CDR3 has 16 amino acids. The CDR3 sequence: CASSISGRASGSEQFF. The CDR3 DNA is TGTGCCAGTAGTATATCTGGGCGGGCAAGCGGGAGTGAGCAGTTCTTC.

This clonotype was recorded a few times. The chain has TRBV7-9 and TRBJ2-3; D not certain. Looked up from germline, CDR1 is SEHNR and CDR2 is FQNEAQ (reference sequence). Trimming left V 1 base short and J 2 bases short, with 10 bases between. This CDR3 spans 15 amino acids. DNA of the CDR3: TGTGCCAGCAGCTTAGGTGTGAGGAACACAGATACGCAGTATTTT. This encodes CASSLGVRNTDTQYF.

The CDR3 sequence: CASGLDSDRPQHF. CDR3 in DNA: TGTGCTAGTGGTTTGGACAGCGACCGGCCCCAGCATTTT. This rearrangement joins TRBV12-5 to TRBJ1-5, with no clear D. The V gene's germline CDR1 is LGHNT and CDR2 FRNRAP. Trimming took off 1 base at V and 9 bases at J, with 10 bases between the two ends. The CDR3 length is 13 residues.

This clonotype was picked up a small number of times. V is TRBV6-2 or TRBV6-3 and J is TRBJ2-5, with D perhaps given as TRBD1 or TRBD2 (5 bases each). The CDR3 length is 13 residues. Trimming removed 0 bases from V and 9 bases from J, with 11 bases in between. The V gene's germline CDR1 is MNHEY and CDR2 SVGEGT. CDR3 region: CASSYSTGRSQYF. The CDR3 DNA follows: TGTGCCAGCAGTTACTCAACGGGGCGGTCCCAGTACTTC.

The rearrangement joins TRBV27 to TRBJ2-2; 7 bases line up with TRBD2. From germline, CDR1 is MNHEY and CDR2 SMNVEV (reference sequence). The V and J ends lost 8 bases and 4 bases, in that order; junction bases with no gene match: 13. The CDR3 totals 16 residues. CDR3 bases: TGTGCCAGCGCACGGCGGAGCGGGATGGGCACCGGGGAGCTGTTTTTT. Residues: CASARRSGMGTGELFF.

The chain links TRBV15 to TRBJ1-2; 7 positions match TRBD1. The CDR3 runs 13 residues. V lost 4 bases to trimming and J lost 6 bases; unmatched junction nucleotides: 5. The V gene's germline CDR1 is LNHNV and CDR2 YYDKDF (reference sequence). The CDR3, as DNA: TGTGCCACCAGCAAACTTACAGGGGATGGCTACACCTTC. Translating it yields CATSKLTGDGYTF. The full variable domain, in which reference TRBV15 and TRBJ1-2 provide the parts outside the CDR3, is DAMVIQNPRYQVTQFGKPVTLSCSQTLNHNVMYWYQQKSSQAPKLLFHYYDKDFNNEADTPDNFQSRRPNTSFCFLDIRSPGLGDTAMYLCATSKLTGDGYTFGSGTRLTVV.

V and J are TRBV5-1 and TRBJ1-2; the D is unclear. There are 12 residues in the CDR3. V was trimmed by 2 bases and J by 4 bases, leaving 6 bases between them. From germline, CDR1 is SGHRS and CDR2 YFSETQ. The CDR3 sequence is CASSFETYGYTF. Here the CDR3 DNA reads TGCGCCAGCAGCTTTGAAACCTATGGCTACACCTTC.

This clonotype was seen more than once but under ten times. This chain joins TRBV20-1 and TRBJ2-3, with 9 bases that match TRBD1. The CDR3 is 15 residues long. Germline CDR1 and CDR2: DFQATT and SNEGSKA (reference sequence). V was pared by 4 bases and J by 6 bases, with 11 bases of the junction left unmatched. CDR3 residues: CSATPPQGAGDTQYF. The CDR3 nucleotides read TGCAGTGCTACACCCCCACAGGGGGCGGGGGATACGCAGTATTTT.

CDR3 nucleotides: TGCAGTGCCCCTACTCGATCCTACGGGGAGACCCAGTACTTC. This codes for CSAPTRSYGETQYF. This sequence joins TRBV20-1 and TRBJ2-5, with D hard to call. V was cut by 6 bases and J by 5 bases, with 19 bases left in between. The V gene's germline CDR1 is DFQATT and CDR2 SNEGSKA (reference sequence). CDR3 length: 14 residues.

This chain uses TRBV20-1 with TRBJ2-7; 9 bases match TRBD2. The V gene end was trimmed by 2 bases and the J gene end by 1 base; junction bases not matched to a gene: 6. Germline V gives CDR1 DFQATT, CDR2 SNEGSKA (reference sequence). This CDR3 is built from 15 residues. The CDR3 coding sequence is TGCAGTGCTAGACCTCTGGCGGGAGGGTCCTACGAGCAGTACTTC. Protein product: CSARPLAGGSYEQYF.